These T cell receptor beta chains were read from a single sample in a study of T cell changes during pregnancy in multiple sclerosis. The method was immunoSEQ multiplex PCR; TCRdb's version includes in-frame clones alone and lacks a portion of them. This sample has under 65,000 clones, with roughly 92% found just once. The sample in question was peripheral blood, obtained in the second trimester of pregnancy. The receptors derive from a female donor with multiple sclerosis, enrolled in a pregnancy study. The CDR3 runs from the conserved cysteine through the conserved F or W. The order of the fields is clone size, J gene, V gene, D gene, CDR3 protein, CDR3 DNA. D genes are given only for firm matches. The size field is filled for only some rows; it gives once, few, many or a size class.

- TRBJ1-5 TRBV30 - CAWDTTNQPQHF TGTGCCTGGGACACCACGAATCAGCCCCAGCATTTT
- TRBJ2-3 TRBV10-2 - CASSESGTPDTQYF TGCGCCAGCAGTGAGTCGGGGACTCCAGATACGCAGTATTTT
- TRBJ1-4 TRBV27 - CASRGGKGSVYEKLFF TGTGCCAGCAGGGGAGGAAAGGGTTCTGTGTATGAAAAACTGTTTTTT
- TRBJ1-1 TRBV6-4 - CASSVQPNTEAFF TGTGCCAGCAGTGTACAGCCGAACACTGAAGCTTTCTTT
- TRBJ2-1 TRBV29-1 - CSVEGVRQDHEQFF TGCAGCGTAGAGGGGGTGCGACAGGATCATGAGCAGTTCTTC
- TRBJ2-4 TRBV11-3 TRBD1 CASSRTGGNIQYF TGTGCCAGCAGCCGGACAGGGGGTAACATTCAGTACTTC
- TRBJ1-1 TRBV5-1 - CASSFGTQNTEAFF TGCGCCAGCAGCTTTGGCACCCAAAACACTGAAGCTTTCTTT
- TRBJ1-5 TRBV15 - CATQGDGNQPQHF TGTGCCACCCAAGGAGACGGCAATCAGCCCCAGCATTTT
- TRBJ2-7 TRBV7-7 TRBD1 CASSPGQGASYEQYF TGTGCTAGCAGCCCTGGACAGGGGGCTTCCTACGAGCAGTACTTC
- TRBJ2-7 TRBV7-2 - CASARGGSSYEQYF TGTGCCAGCGCCCGTGGCGGAAGCTCCTACGAGCAGTACTTC
- TRBJ2-1 TRBV11-2 TRBD2 CASSGASGSRNEQFF TGTGCCAGCAGCGGGGCTAGCGGGAGTAGGAATGAGCAGTTCTTC
- TRBJ1-2 TRBV9 - CASSVGALYGYTF TGTGCCAGCAGCGTAGGGGCCCTCTATGGCTACACCTTC
- TRBJ1-1 TRBV18 - CASSPSEGNTEAFF TGTGCCAGCTCACCTTCAGAGGGTAACACTGAAGCTTTCTTT
- TRBJ2-7 TRBV6-1 TRBD1 CASNDRGNSYEQYF TGTGCCAGCAACGACAGGGGAAATTCCTACGAGCAGTACTTC
- TRBJ2-2 TRBV4-2 TRBD1 CASSQDSGSWTGGSNTGELFF TGTGCCAGCAGCCAAGACTCGGGTTCTTGGACAGGGGGCTCGAACACCGGGGAGCTGTTTTTT
- TRBJ2-1 TRBV29-1 TRBD2 CSVWTSGRGNEQFF TGCAGCGTTTGGACTAGCGGGAGGGGTAATGAGCAGTTCTTC
- TRBJ1-2 TRBV6-5 - CASSYTDSYGYTF TGTGCCAGCAGTTACACGGACAGCTATGGCTACACCTTC
- TRBJ1-2 TRBV6-6 TRBD1 CASRPGTANYGYTF TGTGCCAGCAGACCTGGGACAGCTAACTATGGCTACACCTTC
- TRBJ2-7 TRBV9 - CASSVGEAVGTYEQYF TGTGCCAGCAGCGTAGGGGAGGCAGTCGGGACCTACGAGCAGTACTTC
once TRBJ1-3 TRBV2 - CASSEVRSGNTIYF TGTGCCAGCAGTGAGGTGAGATCTGGAAACACCATATATTTT
- TRBJ2-5 TRBV7-8 TRBD1 CASSLEVSGQGQETQYF TGTGCCAGCAGCTTAGAAGTTTCGGGACAGGGGCAAGAGACCCAGTACTTC
- TRBJ1-5 TRBV5-6 - CASSTQGTYSNQPQHF TGTGCCAGCAGCACACAGGGTACCTATAGCAATCAGCCCCAGCATTTT
- TRBJ1-5 TRBV6-6 TRBD1 CASSAQDRGRNQPQHF TGTGCCAGCAGCGCCCAGGACAGGGGACGCAATCAGCCCCAGCATTTT
- TRBJ1-1 TRBV10-3 - CAISEEGGAFF TGTGCCATCAGTGAGGAAGGGGGAGCTTTCTTT
- TRBJ2-2 TRBV27 TRBD1 CASSPTGAQLFF TGTGCCAGCAGCCCAACAGGGGCGCAGCTGTTTTTT
- TRBJ2-1 TRBV5-1 - CASSFTSYNEQFF TGCGCCAGCAGCTTTACTAGCTACAATGAGCAGTTCTTC
few TRBJ2-1 TRBV28 - CASSTPGAINEQFF TGTGCCAGCAGTACCCCGGGAGCGATCAATGAGCAGTTCTTC
- TRBJ2-7 TRBV28 TRBD2 CASAGGPAQQYF TGTGCCAGTGCGGGGGGCCCCGCTCAGCAGTACTTC
once TRBJ1-5 TRBV29-1 - CSVGPGSNQPQHF TGCAGCGTTGGTCCGGGAAGCAATCAGCCCCAGCATTTT
- TRBJ1-2 TRBV6-5 TRBD1 CASSFTGVDGYTF TGTGCCAGCAGTTTTACAGGGGTCGATGGCTACACCTTC
- TRBJ2-7 TRBV6-5 TRBD1 CASSYSDRGYEQYF TGTGCCAGCAGTTACTCGGACAGGGGCTACGAGCAGTACTTC
- TRBJ1-1 TRBV2 - CASSLDSEAFF TGTGCCAGCAGCCTAGACAGTGAAGCTTTCTTT
- TRBJ2-2 TRBV5-1 - CASSPPVVTGELFF TGCGCCAGCAGCCCACCAGTTGTCACCGGGGAGCTGTTTTTT
- TRBJ2-5 TRBV4-2 - CASSQEDSAETQYF TGTGCCAGCAGCCAAGAGGACTCGGCAGAGACCCAGTACTTC
- TRBJ1-6 TRBV5-8 TRBD1 CASSFGQGNSPLHF TGTGCCAGCAGCTTCGGACAGGGGAACTCACCCCTCCACTTT
- TRBJ2-5 TRBV7-9 - CASSSPRQDLQGETQYF TGTGCCAGCAGCTCCCCCAGACAGGACCTGCAGGGAGAGACCCAGTACTTC
- TRBJ2-3 TRBV10-1 - CASSDGRTGIDTQYF TGCGCCAGCAGTGATGGCCGGACTGGGATAGATACGCAGTATTTT
once TRBJ1-6 TRBV6-1 TRBD1 CASSEWDRGDSPLHF TGTGCCAGCAGTGAATGGGACAGGGGAGATTCACCCCTCCACTTT
- TRBJ1-1 TRBV5-1 - CASSLAPKGGVNTEAFF TGCGCCAGCAGCTTGGCCCCAAAGGGGGGGGTGAACACTGAAGCTTTCTTT
- TRBJ2-7 TRBV7-7 - CASSPTGMGSYEQYF TGTGCTAGCAGCCCTACAGGGATGGGCTCCTACGAGCAGTACTTC